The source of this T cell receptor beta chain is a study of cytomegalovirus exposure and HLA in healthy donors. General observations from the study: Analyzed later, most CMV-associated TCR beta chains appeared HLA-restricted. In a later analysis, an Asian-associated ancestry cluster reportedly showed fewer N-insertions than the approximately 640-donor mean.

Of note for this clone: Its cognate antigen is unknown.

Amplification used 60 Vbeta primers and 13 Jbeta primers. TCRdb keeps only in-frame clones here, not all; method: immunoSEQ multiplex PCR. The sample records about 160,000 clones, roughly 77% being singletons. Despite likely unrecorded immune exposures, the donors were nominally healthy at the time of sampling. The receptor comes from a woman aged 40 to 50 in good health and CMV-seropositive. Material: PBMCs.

CDR3 coding DNA: TGTGCCAGCAGCGGCCTTGGCAGGGGCAAGGAGTACGAGCAGTACTTC. Amino acids: CASSGLGRGKEYEQYF. The chain has TRBV5-6 and TRBJ2-7; D is perhaps TRBD1 (6 bases). CDR1 and CDR2 (germline): SGHDT, YYEEEE. Deletions cut 4 bases from V and 4 bases from J, with 21 bases between. The CDR3 runs to 16 residues. Using reference TRBV5-6 and TRBJ2-7 for the parts outside the CDR3, the full variable domain is DAGVTQSPTHLIKTRGQQVTLRCSPKSGHDTVSWYQQALGQGPQFIFQYYEEEERQRGNFPDRFSGHQFPNYSSELNVNALLLGDSALYLCASSGLGRGKEYEQYFGPGTRLTVT.